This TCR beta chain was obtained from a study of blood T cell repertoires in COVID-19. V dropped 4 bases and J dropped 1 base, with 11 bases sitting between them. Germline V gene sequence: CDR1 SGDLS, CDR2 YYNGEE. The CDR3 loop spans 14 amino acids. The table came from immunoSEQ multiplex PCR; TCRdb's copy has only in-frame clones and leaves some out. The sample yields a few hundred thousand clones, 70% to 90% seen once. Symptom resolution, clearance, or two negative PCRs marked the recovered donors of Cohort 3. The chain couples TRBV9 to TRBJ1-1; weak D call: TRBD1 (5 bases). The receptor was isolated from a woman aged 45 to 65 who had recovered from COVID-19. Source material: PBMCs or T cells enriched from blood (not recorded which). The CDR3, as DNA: TGTGCCAGCAGCCTGAGACAGTCGAACACTGAAGCTTTCTTT. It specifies CASSLRQSNTEAFF.